This record looks at one T cell receptor (beta chain) sequence and its context. Its matching antigen is unknown. The study ran its PCR with 60 Vbeta and 13 Jbeta primers. Sequencing was performed with immunoSEQ multiplex PCR; in TCRdb, only in-frame clones are kept and a portion is missing. The data contain 150,000 to 200,000 clones, around four fifths of them singletons. The trim removed 6 bases at V and 4 bases at J, leaving 5 bases unmatched. The CDR3 sequence is 15 residues long. CDR1 MDHEN and CDR2 SYDVKM come from the germline V gene. This specimen comes from a study of cytomegalovirus exposure and HLA in healthy donors. Regarding the study as a whole: Productive status was seen about 90% or about 30% of the time for most TCR beta V segments in an earlier analysis. Excluded were some V segments that proved indistinguishable, including TRBV6-2 and TRBV6-3. Analyses of presence/absence relied on an assumption of roughly uniform sequencing depth across donors. Accounts indicate the classifier identified cytomegalovirus status with strong specificity and sensitivity.

The receptor was derived from a middle-aged man in good health and CMV-seropositive. V usage is TRBV28 and J usage is TRBJ2-2; 10 nucleotides match TRBD2. Input material: PBMCs. CDR3 coding DNA: TGTGCCAGCAGCCAAAGCGGGAGGGCCACCGGGGAGCTGTTTTTT. Protein product: CASSQSGRATGELFF.